This paragraph covers one T cell receptor (beta chain) sequence. The antigen is not known. This sample is drawn from a study of CD8+ T cells in alopecia areata. The CDR3 sequence is 12 residues long. J was trimmed by 10 bases and V by 6 bases; bases with no gene match: 7. CDR1 is MGHDK, CDR2 SYGVNS, per germline. Study-level findings and limits: It was lesional scalp, especially alopecia totalis/universalis, that showed higher clonality than normal scalp.

cDNA reverse transcribed from extracted RNA served as the sequencing template. This table comes from immunoSEQ multiplex PCR, and its TCRdb copy is limited to in-frame clones, with some not included. The sample has about 120,000 clones; approximately 58% are singletons. The chain employs TRBV25-1 and TRBJ1-2; 8 bases are shared with TRBD1. The TCR sequence derives from a human donor in good health. The sequencing sample was made of CD4+ T cells sorted from blood. Written as DNA, the CDR3 is TGTGCCAGCAGCTGGACAGGGACCAACTACACCTTC. Protein sequence: CASSWTGTNYTF.